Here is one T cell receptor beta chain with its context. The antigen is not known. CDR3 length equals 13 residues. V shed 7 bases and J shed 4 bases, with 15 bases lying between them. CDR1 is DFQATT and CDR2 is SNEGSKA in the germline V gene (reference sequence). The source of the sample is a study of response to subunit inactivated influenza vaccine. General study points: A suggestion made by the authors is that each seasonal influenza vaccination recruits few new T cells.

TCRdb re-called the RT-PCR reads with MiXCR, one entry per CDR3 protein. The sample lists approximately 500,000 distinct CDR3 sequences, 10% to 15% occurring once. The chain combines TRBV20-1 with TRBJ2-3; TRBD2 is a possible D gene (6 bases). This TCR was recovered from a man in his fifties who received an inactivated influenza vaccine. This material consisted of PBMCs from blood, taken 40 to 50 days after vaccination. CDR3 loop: CSGQEGAADTQYF. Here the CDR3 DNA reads TGCAGTGGGCAGGAGGGCGCCGCAGATACGCAGTATTTT.